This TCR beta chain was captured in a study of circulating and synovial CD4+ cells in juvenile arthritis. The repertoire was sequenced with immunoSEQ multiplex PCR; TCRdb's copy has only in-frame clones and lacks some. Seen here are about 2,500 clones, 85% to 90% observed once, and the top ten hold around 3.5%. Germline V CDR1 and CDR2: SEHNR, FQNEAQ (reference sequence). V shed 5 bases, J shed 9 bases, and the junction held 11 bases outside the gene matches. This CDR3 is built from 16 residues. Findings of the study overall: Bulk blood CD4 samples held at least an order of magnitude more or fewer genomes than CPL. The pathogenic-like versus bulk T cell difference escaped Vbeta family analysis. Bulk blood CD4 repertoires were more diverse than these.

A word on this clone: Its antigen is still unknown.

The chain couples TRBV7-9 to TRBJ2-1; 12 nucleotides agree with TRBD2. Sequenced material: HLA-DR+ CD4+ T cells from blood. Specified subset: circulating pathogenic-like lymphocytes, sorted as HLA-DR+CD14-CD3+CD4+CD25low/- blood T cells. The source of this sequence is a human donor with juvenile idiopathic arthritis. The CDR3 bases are TGTGCCAGCAGCCCCAGGACTAGCGGGGTCAGGGGTGAGCAGTTCTTC. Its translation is CASSPRTSGVRGEQFF. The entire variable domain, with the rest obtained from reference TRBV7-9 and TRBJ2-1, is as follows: DTGVSQNPRHKITKRGQNVTFRCDPISEHNRLYWYRQTLGQGPEFLTYFQNEAQLEKSRLLSDRFSAERPKGSFSTLEIQRTEQGDSAMYLCASSPRTSGVRGEQFFGPGTRLTVL.